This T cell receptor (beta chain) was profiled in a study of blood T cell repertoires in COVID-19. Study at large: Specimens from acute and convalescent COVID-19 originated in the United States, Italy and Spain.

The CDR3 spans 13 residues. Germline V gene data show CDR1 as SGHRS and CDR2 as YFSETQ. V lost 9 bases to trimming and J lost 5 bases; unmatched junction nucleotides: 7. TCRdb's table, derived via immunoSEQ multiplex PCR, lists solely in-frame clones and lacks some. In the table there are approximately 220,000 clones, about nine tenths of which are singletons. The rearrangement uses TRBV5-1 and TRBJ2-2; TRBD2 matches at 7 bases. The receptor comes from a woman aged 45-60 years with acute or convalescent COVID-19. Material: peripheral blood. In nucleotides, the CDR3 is TGCGCCACCCGGCCCGGGGGGACCGGGGAGCTGTTTTTT. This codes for CATRPGGTGELFF.